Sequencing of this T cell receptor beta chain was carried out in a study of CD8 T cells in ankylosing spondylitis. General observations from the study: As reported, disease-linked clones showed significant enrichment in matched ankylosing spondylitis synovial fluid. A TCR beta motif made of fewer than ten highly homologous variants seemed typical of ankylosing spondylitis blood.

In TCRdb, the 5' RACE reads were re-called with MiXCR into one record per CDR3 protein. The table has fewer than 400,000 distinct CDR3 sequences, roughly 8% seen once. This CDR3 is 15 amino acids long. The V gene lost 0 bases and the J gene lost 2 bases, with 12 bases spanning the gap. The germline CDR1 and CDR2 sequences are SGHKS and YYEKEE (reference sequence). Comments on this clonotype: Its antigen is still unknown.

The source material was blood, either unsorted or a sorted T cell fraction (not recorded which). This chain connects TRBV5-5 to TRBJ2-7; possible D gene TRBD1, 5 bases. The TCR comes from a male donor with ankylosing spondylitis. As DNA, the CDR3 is TGTGCCAGCAGCTTGGGATACAGGTATCCCTACGAGCAGTACTTC. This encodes CASSLGYRYPYEQYF.